The source of this T cell receptor (beta chain) is a study of OX40 agonist ivuxolimab in advanced cancers. Study-wide background: Patients were dosed with the agonistic anti-OX40 (CD134) antibody ivuxolimab.

The assay was immunoSEQ multiplex PCR, and TCRdb's table has in-frame clones only and misses some. The sample records 70,000 or so clones, 70% to 90% being singletons. Between the trimmed V and J ends, which lost 0 bases and 11 bases, there was a span of 13 bases. Germline V gene lookup returns CDR1 GTSNPN and CDR2 SVGIG (reference sequence). The CDR3 runs to 13 residues. The genes are TRBV30 and TRBJ1-4; weak D call: TRBD1 (5 bases). The sequencing here drew on CD4+ or CD8+ T cells sorted from blood, taken in a trial of the OX40 agonist ivuxolimab. This TCR derives from an adult with an advanced solid tumor such as melanoma, head and neck, liver or kidney cancer. DNA for the CDR3: TGTGCCTGGAGTGTAGGGGAGAGGCTCAAACTGTTTTTT. This codes for CAWSVGERLKLFF.